The clone carrying this T cell receptor (beta chain) has ten or more counts. What it binds is unknown. This entry belongs to a study of blood T cells in healthy people across ages. CDR1 and CDR2 from the germline V gene are SQVTM and ANQGSEA. Unmatched junction bases numbered 8, after V lost 5 bases and J lost 0 bases. The CDR3 has 15 amino acids. Through a sample-barcoded 5' primer and a J-beta primer mix, a second PCR was run for roughly 6 to 12 cycles. TCRdb called the 5' RACE reads again in MiXCR, with one record for every CDR3 protein. The sample yields about 1.6 million distinct CDR3 sequences, about 35% seen once. Whenever a sample was processed, at least 6 million PBMCs were isolated. Whole-study results and caveats: Naive T cell percentage and TCR beta diversity correlated strongly.

The chain couples TRBV29-1 to TRBJ2-3, with TRBD2 identical over 7 bases. Sequencing was performed on blood. The source is a young woman in good health. The CDR3 here is CSVSKSGASTDTQYF. The CDR3, as DNA: TGCAGCGTTTCTAAGAGCGGGGCTAGCACAGATACGCAGTATTTT.